Below, one TCR beta chain is given with its context. This clonotype was observed a few times. Per-base quality was not reported, and no clone a single base away is much larger than it. This specimen belongs to a study of T cells after yellow fever vaccination (dated by TCRdb to about 2019). As for the study more broadly: The SMART-Seq v4 Ultra Low Input RNA kit was used to prepare libraries from fractions with low cell numbers. To track T-cell clones before and after primary and booster YFV17D yellow fever vaccination, bulk TCR alpha and beta repertoires were sequenced longitudinally. Two healthy male donors, one aged 18 to 29 and one aged 30 to 39 years, were included in the cohort. Blood was drawn at multiple timepoints before and after primary and secondary immunization, with bulk PBMC replicates and cell subsets isolated.

TCR cDNA was synthesized by 5'RACE template switching, which introduced a universal primer site and unique molecular identifiers. cDNA synthesis was primed from both the TCR alpha and TCR beta constant segments. Library amplification involved two PCR steps, and the second step added sample barcodes and sequencing adapters. Sequencing of libraries was performed on Illumina HiSeq 2500 (2x100 bp) or NovaSeq (2x150 bp). Processing in the source paper ran as follows. Reads were demultiplexed and collapsed into UMI consensus sequences with MIGEC, and V(D)J alignment was performed with MiXCR. Using edgeR on replicate PBMC samples, clonotypes were called vaccine-responding if FDR was below 0.01 and the log2 fold change was above 5 up to day 15. Bulk clonotypes were assigned CD4 or CD8 identity according to which sequenced CD4 or CD8 repertoire held them at higher abundance. Clonotypes enriched at least 10-fold in dextramer-positive over dextramer-negative fractions were defined as NS4B-specific, and CD4-biased clonotypes were excluded. TCRdb applied fastp at Q25 and MiXCR to the public reads, then kept only in-frame beta chains. Each entry merges the rows of one CDR3 protein and shows their most common DNA and genes. The V and J calls shown here were made by TCRdb, not taken from the authors' results. This sample comprises around 88,000 distinct CDR3 sequences, approximately 12% of them detected only once. The ten biggest clones cover under 30% of the sample.

V was cut back by 2 bases and J by 5 bases, leaving a gap of 9 bases between them. The CDR3, from cysteine to phenylalanine, totals 14 residues. Left in the record is the CDR3 DNA by itself, 42 bases read in frame from the first base. CDR1 and CDR2, looked up from the germline V gene (reference sequence), are LNHNV and YYDKDF. The treatment or condition label for this specimen denotes: live attenuated yellow fever vaccine strain. PBMCs were isolated from peripheral blood using a standard Ficoll-Paque protocol. With anti-CD3 and anti-CD8 staining plus a dextramer loaded with the yellow fever NS4B epitope peptide, the researchers sorted epitope-specific CD8 T cells. TriZol was used to extract RNA from bulk PBMCs, from CD4 and CD8 fractions, and from dextramer-positive and dextramer-negative fractions. Broader findings and caveats from the paper: A small share of clonotypes was detected in both CD4 and CD8 compartments, with the overlap likely arising from convergent recombination. After the booster, most clones that had expanded after primary vaccination were detected again (around 96% of CD4 and around 88% of CD8), suggesting broad maintenance of memory. Computational filtering was needed because FACS-sorted repertoires could contain abundant contaminating clonotypes from the bulk population. The secondary T-cell response was weaker than the primary response but faster, peaking on day 5 instead of day 15. Because the study included only a couple of donors, the extent to which the findings can be generalized is limited.

This TCR was recovered from a man aged 18 to 30 who received the YFV17D yellow fever vaccine. This receptor chain uses TRBV15 and TRBJ2-2; tentative D gene TRBD1, with 6 bases matching. Here the sequenced sample was CD8+ T cells not binding an NS4B(214-222) dextramer, sorted from PBMCs, taken approximately 22 days after the first yellow fever vaccination. Sample cell subset or site, as interpreted from the label and publication: NS4B epitope dextramer-negative CD8 T cells. The CDR3 amino acid sequence is: CATSRYRETGELFF. The DNA reads as follows: TGTGCCACCAGCAGATACAGGGAAACCGGGGAGCTGTTTTTT. Beyond the CDR3, the reference TRBV15 and TRBJ2-2 genes provide the residues; the full variable domain reads: DAMVIQNPRYQVTQFGKPVTLSCSQTLNHNVMYWYQQKSSQAPKLLFHYYDKDFNNEADTPDNFQSRRPNTSFCFLDIRSPGLGDTAMYLCATSRYRETGELFFGEGSRLTVL.